This T cell receptor (beta chain) is drawn from a study of type 1 regulatory T cells. The wider study: This in vitro CD4 product, T-allo10, is enriched for Tr1 cells and alloantigen-specific.

From the reads, TCRdb called clonotypes with MiXCR, one entry per CDR3 protein. The sample contains fewer than 25,000 distinct CDR3 sequences, 72% of which appear only once. The ends were cut back, 0 bases at V and 0 bases at J, with 9 bases in the middle. CDR3 size: 16 residues. CDR1 and CDR2 from the germline V gene are MGHRA and YSYEKL. The graft donor-derived T-allo10 cells reportedly recognize host alloantigens, are anergic, and suppress alloantigen-specifically. This clonotype has just one count. Its cognate antigen is unknown. V and J are TRBV4-1 and TRBJ1-5, with D perhaps TRBD1 (6 bases). The sequenced material came from cultured T cells, either the whole culture or a sorted T cell fraction (not recorded which). The subset is: Tr1-enriched cell product generated in vitro against host alloantigens. The origin of this receptor is a human donor in good health. The CDR3 reads CASSQEGAHSNQPQHF. CDR3 in DNA: TGCGCCAGCAGCCAAGAGGGGGCACATAGCAATCAGCCCCAGCATTTT.